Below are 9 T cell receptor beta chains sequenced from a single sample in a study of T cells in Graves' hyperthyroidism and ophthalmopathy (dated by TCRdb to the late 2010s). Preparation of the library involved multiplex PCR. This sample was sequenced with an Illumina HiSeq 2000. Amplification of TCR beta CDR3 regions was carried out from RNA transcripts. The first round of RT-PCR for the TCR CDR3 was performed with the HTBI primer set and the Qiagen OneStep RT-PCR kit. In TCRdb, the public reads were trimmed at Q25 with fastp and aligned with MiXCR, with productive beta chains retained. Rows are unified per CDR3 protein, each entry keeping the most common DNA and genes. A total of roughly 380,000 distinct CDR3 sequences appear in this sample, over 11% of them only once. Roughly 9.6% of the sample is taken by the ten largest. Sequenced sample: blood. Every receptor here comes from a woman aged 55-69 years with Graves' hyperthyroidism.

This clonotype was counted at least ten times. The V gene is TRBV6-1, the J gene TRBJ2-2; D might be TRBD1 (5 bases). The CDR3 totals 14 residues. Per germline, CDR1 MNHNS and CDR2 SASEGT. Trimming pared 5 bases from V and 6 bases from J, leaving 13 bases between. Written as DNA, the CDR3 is TGTGCCAGCAGTTCGACAGCTTTGGCCGGGGAGCTGTTTTTT. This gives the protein CASSSTALAGELFF.

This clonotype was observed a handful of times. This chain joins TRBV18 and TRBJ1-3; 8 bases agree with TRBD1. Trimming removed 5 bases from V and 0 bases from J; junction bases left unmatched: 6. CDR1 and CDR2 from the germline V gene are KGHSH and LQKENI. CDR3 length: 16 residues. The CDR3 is CASSLGQASSGNTIYF. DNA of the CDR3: TGTGCCAGCTCATTGGGACAGGCCAGCTCTGGAAACACCATATATTTT.

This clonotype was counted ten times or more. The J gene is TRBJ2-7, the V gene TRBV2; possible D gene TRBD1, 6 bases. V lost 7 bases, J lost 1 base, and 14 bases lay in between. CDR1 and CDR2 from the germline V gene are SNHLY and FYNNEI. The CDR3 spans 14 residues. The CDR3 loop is CASKAGTRSYEQYF. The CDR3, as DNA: TGTGCCAGCAAAGCCGGGACACGATCCTACGAGCAGTACTTC.

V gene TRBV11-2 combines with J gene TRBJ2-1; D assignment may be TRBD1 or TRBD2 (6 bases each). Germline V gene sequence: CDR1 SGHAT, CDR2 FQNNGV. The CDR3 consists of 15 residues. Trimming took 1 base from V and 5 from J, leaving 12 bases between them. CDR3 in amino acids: CASSLVGGRDNEQFF. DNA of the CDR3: TGTGCCAGCAGCTTAGTGGGGGGCAGGGACAATGAGCAGTTCTTC. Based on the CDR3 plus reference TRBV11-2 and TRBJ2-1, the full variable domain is EAGVAQSPRYKIIEKRQSVAFWCNPISGHATLYWYQQILGQGPKLLIQFQNNGVVDDSQLPKDRFSAERLKGVDSTLKIQPAKLEDSAVYLCASSLVGGRDNEQFFGPGTRLTVL.

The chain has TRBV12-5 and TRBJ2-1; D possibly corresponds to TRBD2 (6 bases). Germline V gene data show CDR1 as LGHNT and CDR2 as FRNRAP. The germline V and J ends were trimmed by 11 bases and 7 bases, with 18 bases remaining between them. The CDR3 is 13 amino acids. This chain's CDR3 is CAVSGSILNEQFF. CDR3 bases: TGTGCTGTTAGCGGATCGATCCTTAATGAGCAGTTCTTC.

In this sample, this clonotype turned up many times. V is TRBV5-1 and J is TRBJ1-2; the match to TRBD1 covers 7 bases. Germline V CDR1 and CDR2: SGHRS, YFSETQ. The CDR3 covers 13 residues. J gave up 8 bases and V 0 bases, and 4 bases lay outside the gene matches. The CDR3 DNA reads TGCGCCAGCAGCTTGGCGGACAGGAGCGGCTACACCTTC. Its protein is CASSLADRSGYTF.

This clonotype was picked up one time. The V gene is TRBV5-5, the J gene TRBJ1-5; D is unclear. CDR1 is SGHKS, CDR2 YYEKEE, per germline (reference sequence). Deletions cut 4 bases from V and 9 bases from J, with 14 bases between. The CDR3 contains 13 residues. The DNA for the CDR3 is TGTGCCAGCAGCCTGACGGTAAACGGGCCCCAGCATTTT. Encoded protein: CASSLTVNGPQHF.

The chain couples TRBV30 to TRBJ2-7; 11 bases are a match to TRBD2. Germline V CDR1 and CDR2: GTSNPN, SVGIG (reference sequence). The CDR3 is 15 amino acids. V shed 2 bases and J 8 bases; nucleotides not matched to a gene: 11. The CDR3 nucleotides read TGTGCCTGGAGTTCGGGACTAGCGGTGGGGCGGCAGCAGTACTTC. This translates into CAWSSGLAVGRQQYF.

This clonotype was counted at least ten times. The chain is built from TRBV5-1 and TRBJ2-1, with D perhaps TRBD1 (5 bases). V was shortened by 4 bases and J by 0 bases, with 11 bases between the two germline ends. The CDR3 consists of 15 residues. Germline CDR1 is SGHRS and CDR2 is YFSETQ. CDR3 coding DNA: TGCGCCAGCAGCCTGCAGGGAAACTCCTACAATGAGCAGTTCTTC. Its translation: CASSLQGNSYNEQFF.